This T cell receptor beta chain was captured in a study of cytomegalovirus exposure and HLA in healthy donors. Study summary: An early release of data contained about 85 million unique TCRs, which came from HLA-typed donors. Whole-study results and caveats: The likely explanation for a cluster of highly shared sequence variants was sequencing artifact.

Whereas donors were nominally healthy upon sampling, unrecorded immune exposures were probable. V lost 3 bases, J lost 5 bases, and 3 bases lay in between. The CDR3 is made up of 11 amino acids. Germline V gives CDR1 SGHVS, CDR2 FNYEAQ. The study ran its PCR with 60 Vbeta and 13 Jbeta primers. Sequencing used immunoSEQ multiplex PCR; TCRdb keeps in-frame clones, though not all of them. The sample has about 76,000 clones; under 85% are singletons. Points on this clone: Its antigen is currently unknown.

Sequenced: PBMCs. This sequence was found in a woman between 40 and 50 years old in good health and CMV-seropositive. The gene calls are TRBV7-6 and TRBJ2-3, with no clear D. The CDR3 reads CASSFIDTQYF. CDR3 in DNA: TGTGCCAGCAGCTTCATAGATACGCAGTATTTT.